These 10 T cell receptor beta chains originate from one sample sequenced in a study of T cell repertoires in cytomegalovirus infection. TCRdb called the reads again in MiXCR, with one record for every CDR3 protein. The table records approximately 500,000 distinct CDR3 sequences, more than 15% of them present only once. Sequences were obtained from CD8+ T cells from PBMCs. Every receptor here comes from a human donor in good health (CMV status not recorded). Some clones in this sample may be carry-over from other donors' samples.

The chain combines TRBV27 with TRBJ2-1, with 10 nucleotides matching TRBD2. With 2 bases clipped from V and 9 bases from J, the junction kept 10 bases outside the gene matches. Per germline, CDR1 MNHEY and CDR2 SMNVEV (reference sequence). This CDR3 has 16 amino acids. The CDR3 region has the DNA TGTGCCAGCAGTTTAGGTCTAGCGGGAGCCTACGGTGAGCAGTTCTTC. Protein: CASSLGLAGAYGEQFF.

This clonotype was detected ten times or more. This chain uses TRBV20-1 with TRBJ1-3, with no clear D. V was trimmed by 0 bases and J by 0 bases, leaving 18 bases between them. CDR3 length: 18 amino acids. CDR1 DFQATT and CDR2 SNEGSKA come from the germline V gene (reference sequence). The CDR3 nucleotides read TGCAGTGCTAGAGATCTCGTGACAATGGAGGTCTCTGGAAACACCATATATTTT. Residues: CSARDLVTMEVSGNTIYF.

The rearrangement uses TRBV3-1 and TRBJ2-7; D not certain. Germline V CDR1 and CDR2: LGHDT, YNNKEL (reference sequence). This CDR3 has 14 residues. Trimming removed 1 base from V and 2 bases from J, with 9 bases in between. The CDR3 region is CASSQGSETYEQYF. The CDR3 DNA sequence: TGTGCCAGCAGCCAAGGTTCAGAGACCTACGAGCAGTACTTC.

At least ten counts were recorded for this clonotype. V and J are TRBV12-5 and TRBJ2-4; TRBD1 matches at 7 bases. Germline V gives CDR1 LGHNT, CDR2 FRNRAP. The CDR3 consists of 15 residues. After removal of 5 bases from V and 8 bases from J, the junction contained 12 bases not matched to a gene. CDR3 coding DNA: TGTGCTAGTGGTCTTCACGTTACAGGGGATGACATTCAGTACTTC. This sequence encodes CASGLHVTGDDIQYF.

The sample holds many counts of this clonotype. This chain uses TRBV7-8 with TRBJ2-7, with D possibly matching TRBD1 (6 bases). Trimming took 1 base from V and 0 from J, leaving 13 bases between them. This CDR3 contains 16 residues. Germline lookup yields CDR1 SGHVS and CDR2 FQNEAQ. The CDR3, as DNA: TGTGCCAGCAGCTTAGGTGCAGGGGTGAACTCCTACGAGCAGTACTTC. It codes for CASSLGAGVNSYEQYF.

As to this clonotype: A much larger clone lies a single base off, so this may be a read error. V is TRBV4-1 and J is TRBJ2-1, with TRBD2 matching over 10 bases. Germline V CDR1 and CDR2: MGHRA, YSYEKL. This CDR3 spans 17 amino acids. The CDR3, as DNA: TGCGCCAGAAGCCAAGTACTAGCGGGGTTAGACTACAATGAGCAGTTCTTC. It translates to CARSQVLAGLDYNEQFF.

There are a few counts of this clonotype. J is TRBJ1-1 and V is TRBV3-1; D is undetermined. CDR3 length: 13 amino acids. CDR1 is LGHDT, CDR2 YNNKEL, per germline (reference sequence). V was clipped by 1 base and J by 5 bases, with 8 bases between them. The CDR3 loop is CASSQGGWTEAFF. In DNA form, the CDR3 reads TGTGCCAGCAGCCAAGGGGGTTGGACTGAAGCTTTCTTT.

This clonotype was found many times. The chain carries TRBV4-1 and TRBJ1-5; no clear D. The CDR3 runs to 16 residues. From germline, CDR1 is MGHRA and CDR2 YSYEKL. Between the trimmed V and J ends, which lost 3 bases and 5 bases, there was a span of 17 bases. CDR3 sequence: CASSQLAEPSYQPQHF. CDR3 nucleotides: TGCGCCAGCAGCCAGTTGGCGGAGCCGTCCTATCAGCCCCAGCATTTT.

In its sample, this clonotype was seen a few times. The V and J genes are TRBV2 and TRBJ1-1; D gene ambiguous. The germline CDR1 and CDR2 sequences are SNHLY and FYNNEI. The CDR3 loop spans 13 amino acids. Trimming shortened V by 4 bases and J by 1 base, and 7 bases separated the two germline ends. The DNA for the CDR3 is TGTGCCAGCAGTGTAGTTTCGAACACTGAAGCTTTCTTT. Translation gives CASSVVSNTEAFF.

This clonotype turned up a few times. The V and J genes are TRBV7-9 and TRBJ2-5; D is uncertain. CDR1 is SEHNR, CDR2 FQNEAQ, per germline (reference sequence). Trimming removed 0 bases from V and 1 base from J, with 9 bases in between. This CDR3 is 15 amino acids long. The CDR3 DNA follows: TGTGCCAGCAGCTTAGCCCCAGAACTCCAAGAGACCCAGTACTTC. Translating it yields CASSLAPELQETQYF.